This TCR beta chain is drawn from a study of response to subunit inactivated influenza vaccine (dated by TCRdb to about 2018). Describing the broader study: Deep quantitative profiling of the T cell receptor repertoire was used in the study to follow responses to a trivalent subunit inactivated influenza vaccine. The paper's findings and limits, for the study overall: According to the authors, only a limited number of new T cells may be recruited by each seasonal influenza vaccination.

Library preparation was by RT-PCR. Sequencing was carried out with an Illumina HiSeq 2500. TCRdb reran the public reads through fastp at Q25 and MiXCR, keeping productive beta chains. A single entry per CDR3 protein holds the most common genes and DNA from its merged rows. The sample has about 240,000 distinct CDR3 sequences on record, more than 9% of them singletons. The ten largest clones take up about 7.8% of the sample. Regarding this clonotype: Its antigen is currently not known. One base away there is no much larger clone; base qualities are not given.

CDR1 and CDR2, per the germline V gene, are SGHNT and YENEEA. At the junction V is shortened by 0 bases and J by 2 bases, with 8 bases in between. Reading from cysteine to phenylalanine, the CDR3 counts 15 amino acids. Only CDR3 DNA remains: 45 bases, in frame from the first base. This clonotype originated in a man aged 50 or older who received an inactivated influenza vaccine. Donor details come from another sample of the same person, matched by shared clones. The rearranged segments are TRBV11-3 and TRBJ2-1; matching of 6 bases hints at TRBD2 as the D gene. The material sequenced was non-naive T cells sorted from PBMCs, taken around 15 days before vaccination. Reading the label with the study, this specimen's cell subset or site is: memory T cell fraction. The CDR3 protein sequence reads: CASSLERGAYNEQFF. The nucleotide sequence reads TGTGCCAGCAGCTTAGAGCGGGGAGCCTACAATGAGCAGTTCTTC. The full variable domain, with segments outside the CDR3 supplied by the reference TRBV11-3 and TRBJ2-1 proteins, appears as EAGVVQSPRYKIIEKKQPVAFWCNPISGHNTLYWYLQNLGQGPELLIRYENEEAVDDSQLPKDRFSAERLKGVDSTLKIQPAELGDSAVYLCASSLERGAYNEQFFGPGTRLTVL.